This T cell receptor beta chain derives from a study of glioma-infiltrating T cells after dendritic cell vaccination. Produced via immunoSEQ multiplex PCR; TCRdb's table is partial and in-frame only. The sample has approximately 48,000 clones, 85% seen once. Germline lookup yields CDR1 SGHRS and CDR2 YFSETQ. Germline trimming cut 2 bases from V and 5 bases from J; bases unmatched to any gene: 4. This CDR3 has 13 residues. Isocitrate dehydrogenase mutation was absent in all glioblastoma patients. The starting material was blood, obtained before dendritic cell vaccination. The source of this sequence is a human donor with glioblastoma. J is TRBJ2-7 and V is TRBV5-1; TRBD1 aligns across 7 bases. CDR3 loop: CASSFITGDEQYF. CDR3 sequence (DNA): TGCGCCAGCAGCTTTATCACAGGGGACGAGCAGTACTTC.